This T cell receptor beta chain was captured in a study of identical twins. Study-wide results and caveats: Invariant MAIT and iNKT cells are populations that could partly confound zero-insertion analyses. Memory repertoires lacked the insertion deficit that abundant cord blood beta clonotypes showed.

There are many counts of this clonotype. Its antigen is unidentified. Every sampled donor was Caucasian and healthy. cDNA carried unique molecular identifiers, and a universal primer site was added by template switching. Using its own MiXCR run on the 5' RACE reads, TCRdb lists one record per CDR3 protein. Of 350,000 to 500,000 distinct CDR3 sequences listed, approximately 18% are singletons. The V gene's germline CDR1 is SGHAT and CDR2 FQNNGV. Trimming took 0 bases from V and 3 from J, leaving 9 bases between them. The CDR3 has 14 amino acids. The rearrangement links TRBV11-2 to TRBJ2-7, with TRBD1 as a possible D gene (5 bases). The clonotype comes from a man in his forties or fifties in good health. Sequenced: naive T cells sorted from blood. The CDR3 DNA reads TGTGCCAGCAGCTTAGATCTTAGGGGCTACGAGCAGTACTTC. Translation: CASSLDLRGYEQYF.